This T cell receptor beta chain was found in a study of OX40 agonist ivuxolimab in advanced cancers. Study details: Those treated in dose escalation had hepatocellular carcinoma, melanoma, renal cell cancer or head and neck cancer.

If patients had autoimmune disease history or systemic immunosuppression, they were excluded. Sequenced by immunoSEQ multiplex PCR; TCRdb stores in-frame clones only, minus some. This sample has roughly 80,000 clones, with 87% found just once. Here the sequenced sample was CD4+ or CD8+ T cells sorted from blood, taken in a trial of the OX40 agonist ivuxolimab. The receptor was isolated from an adult with an advanced solid tumor such as melanoma, head and neck, liver or kidney cancer.

DNA of the CDR3: TGTGCCAGCAGTCCGGAGACAGAGAACACTGAAGCTTTCTTT. Protein product: CASSPETENTEAFF. The chain couples TRBV7-9 to TRBJ1-1, with TRBD1 as a possible D gene (5 bases). This CDR3 is built from 14 residues. Per germline, CDR1 SEHNR and CDR2 FQNEAQ (reference sequence). Trimming took 6 bases from V and 1 from J, leaving 12 bases between them.